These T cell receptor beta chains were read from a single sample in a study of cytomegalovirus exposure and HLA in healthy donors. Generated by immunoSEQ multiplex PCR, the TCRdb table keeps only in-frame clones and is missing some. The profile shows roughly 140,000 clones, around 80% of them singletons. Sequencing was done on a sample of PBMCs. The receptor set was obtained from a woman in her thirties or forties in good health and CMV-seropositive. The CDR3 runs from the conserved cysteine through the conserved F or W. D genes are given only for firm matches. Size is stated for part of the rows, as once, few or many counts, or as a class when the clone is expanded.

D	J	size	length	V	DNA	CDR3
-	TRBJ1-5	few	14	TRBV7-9	TGTGCCAGCAGCTTAGGTAGGGGGATCCAGCCCCAGCATTTT	CASSLGRGIQPQHF
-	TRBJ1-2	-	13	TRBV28	TGTGCCAGCAGACTAGACTCAACCTATGGCTACACCTTC	CASRLDSTYGYTF
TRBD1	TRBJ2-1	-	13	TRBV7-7	TGTGCCAGCAGCAAAGACAGGGTCAATGAGCAGTTCTTC	CASSKDRVNEQFF
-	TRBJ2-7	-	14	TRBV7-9	TGTGCCAGCAGCTTAGGCAGGGGGGACTACGAGCAGTACTTC	CASSLGRGDYEQYF
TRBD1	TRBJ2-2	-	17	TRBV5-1	TGCGCCAGCAGCTCAGTACAGGGGGCCCTCTACACCGGGGAGCTGTTTTTT	CASSSVQGALYTGELFF
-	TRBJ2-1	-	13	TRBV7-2	TGTGCCAGCAGCTTTACTGACTACAATGAGCAGTTCTTC	CASSFTDYNEQFF
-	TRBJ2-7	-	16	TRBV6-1	TGTGCCAGCAGTGATCCGGTCCTGCCGGGATCCTACGAGCAGTACTTC	CASSDPVLPGSYEQYF
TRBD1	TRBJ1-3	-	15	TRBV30	TGTGCCTGGAGCAAGGACAGGGCCTCTGGAAACACCATATATTTT	CAWSKDRASGNTIYF
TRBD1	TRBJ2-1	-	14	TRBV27	TGTGCCAGCAGTTACCGGGACAGCTACAATGAGCAGTTCTTC	CASSYRDSYNEQFF
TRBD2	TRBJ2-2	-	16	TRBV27	TGTGCCAGCAGCTCTGTCCTAGCGGGACCCACCGGGGAGCTGTTTTTT	CASSSVLAGPTGELFF
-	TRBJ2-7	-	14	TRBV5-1	TGCGCCAGCAGCTTGGAGCCGCAATCCTACGAGCAGTACTTC	CASSLEPQSYEQYF